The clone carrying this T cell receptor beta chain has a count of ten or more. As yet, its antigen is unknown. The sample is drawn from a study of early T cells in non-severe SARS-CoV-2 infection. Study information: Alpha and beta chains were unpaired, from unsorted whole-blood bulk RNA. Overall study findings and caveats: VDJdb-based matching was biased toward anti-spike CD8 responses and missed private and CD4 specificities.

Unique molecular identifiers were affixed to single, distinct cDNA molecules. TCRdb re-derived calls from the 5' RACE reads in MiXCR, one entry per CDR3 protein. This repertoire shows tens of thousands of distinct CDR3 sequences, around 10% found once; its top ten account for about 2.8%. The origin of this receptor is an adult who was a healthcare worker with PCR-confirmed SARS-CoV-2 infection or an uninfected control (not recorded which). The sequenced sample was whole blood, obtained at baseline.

CDR3 protein: CSALWRVNTEAFF. The CDR3 DNA follows: TGCAGTGCCCTGTGGCGCGTGAACACTGAAGCTTTCTTT. J is TRBJ1-1 and V is TRBV20-1, with D unclear. Trimming left V 6 bases short and J 0 bases short, with 11 bases between. The V gene's germline CDR1 is DFQATT and CDR2 SNEGSKA (reference sequence). The CDR3 sequence is 13 residues long.